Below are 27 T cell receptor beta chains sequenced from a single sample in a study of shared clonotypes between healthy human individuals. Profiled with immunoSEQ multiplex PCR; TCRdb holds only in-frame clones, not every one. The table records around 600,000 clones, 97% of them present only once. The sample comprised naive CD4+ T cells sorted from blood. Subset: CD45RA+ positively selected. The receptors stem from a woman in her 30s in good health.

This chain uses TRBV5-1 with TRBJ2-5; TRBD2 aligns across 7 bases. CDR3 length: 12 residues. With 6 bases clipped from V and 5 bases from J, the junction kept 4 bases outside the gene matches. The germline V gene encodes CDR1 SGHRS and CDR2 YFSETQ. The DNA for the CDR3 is TGCGCCAGCACCCCCGGGGGGGAGACCCAGTACTTC. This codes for CASTPGGETQYF.

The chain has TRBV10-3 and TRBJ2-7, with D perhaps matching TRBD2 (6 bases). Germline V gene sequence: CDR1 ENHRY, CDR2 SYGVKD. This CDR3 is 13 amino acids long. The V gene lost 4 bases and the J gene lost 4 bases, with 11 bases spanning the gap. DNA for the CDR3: TGTGCCATCAGTGCGGACTATCGGTACGAGCAGTACTTC. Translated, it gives CAISADYRYEQYF.

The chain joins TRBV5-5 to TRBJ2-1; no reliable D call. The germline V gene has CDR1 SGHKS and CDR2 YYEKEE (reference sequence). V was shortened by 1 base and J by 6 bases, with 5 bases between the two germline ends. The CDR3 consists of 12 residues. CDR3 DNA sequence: TGTGCCAGCAGCTTGATTGCCAATGAGCAGTTCTTC. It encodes CASSLIANEQFF.

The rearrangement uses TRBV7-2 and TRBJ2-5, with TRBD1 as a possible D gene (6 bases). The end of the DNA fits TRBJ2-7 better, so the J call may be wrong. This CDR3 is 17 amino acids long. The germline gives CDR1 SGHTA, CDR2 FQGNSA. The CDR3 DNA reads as TGTGCCAGCAGCTCGCAGGGGCCGGTGCTTGGTTATTACGAGCAGTACTTC. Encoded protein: CASSSQGPVLGYYEQYF.

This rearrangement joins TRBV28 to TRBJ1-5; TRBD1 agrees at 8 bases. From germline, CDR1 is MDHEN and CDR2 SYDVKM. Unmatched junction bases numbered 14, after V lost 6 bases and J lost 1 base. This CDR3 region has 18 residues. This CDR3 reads CASRETRQGWPSNQPQHF. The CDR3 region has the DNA TGTGCCAGCAGGGAAACTCGACAGGGGTGGCCAAGCAATCAGCCCCAGCATTTT.

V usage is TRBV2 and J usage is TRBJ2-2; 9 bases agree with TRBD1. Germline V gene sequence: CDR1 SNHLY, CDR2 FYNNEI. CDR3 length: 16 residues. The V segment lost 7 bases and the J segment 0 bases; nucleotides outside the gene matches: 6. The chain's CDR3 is CASNLQGAANTGELFF. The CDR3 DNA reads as TGTGCCAGCAACCTACAGGGGGCAGCGAACACCGGGGAGCTGTTTTTT.

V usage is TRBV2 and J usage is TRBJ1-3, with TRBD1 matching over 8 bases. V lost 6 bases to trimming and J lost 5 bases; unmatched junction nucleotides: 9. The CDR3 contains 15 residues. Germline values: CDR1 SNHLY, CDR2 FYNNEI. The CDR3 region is CASRAETGVRNTIYF. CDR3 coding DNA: TGTGCCAGCAGGGCCGAGACAGGGGTGAGAAACACCATATATTTT.

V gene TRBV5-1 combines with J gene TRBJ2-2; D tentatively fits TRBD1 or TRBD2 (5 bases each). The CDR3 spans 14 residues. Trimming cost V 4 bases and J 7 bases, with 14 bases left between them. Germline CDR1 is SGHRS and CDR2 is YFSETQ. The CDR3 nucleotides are TGCGCCAGCAGCGGGGGTGTTGAAGGCGGGGAGCTGTTTTTT. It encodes CASSGGVEGGELFF.

CDR3 nucleotide sequence: TGCGCCAGCAGCCAAATCGGGCGAAGCGGGGGGGGTGCAGATACGCAGTATTTT. It translates to CASSQIGRSGGGADTQYF. The chain employs TRBV4-1 and TRBJ2-3, with TRBD2 matching 10 bases. V was pared by 2 bases and J by 4 bases, with 12 bases of the junction left unmatched. This CDR3 is built from 18 residues. Germline V gene sequence: CDR1 MGHRA, CDR2 YSYEKL.

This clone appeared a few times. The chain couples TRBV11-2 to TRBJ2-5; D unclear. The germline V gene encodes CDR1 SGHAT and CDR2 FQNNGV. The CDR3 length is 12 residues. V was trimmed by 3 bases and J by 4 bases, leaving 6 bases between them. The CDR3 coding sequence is TGTGCCAGCAGCTTCCCCCGAGAGACCCAGTACTTC. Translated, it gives CASSFPRETQYF. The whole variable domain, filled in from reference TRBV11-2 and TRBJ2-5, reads EAGVAQSPRYKIIEKRQSVAFWCNPISGHATLYWYQQILGQGPKLLIQFQNNGVVDDSQLPKDRFSAERLKGVDSTLKIQPAKLEDSAVYLCASSFPRETQYFGPGTRLLVL.

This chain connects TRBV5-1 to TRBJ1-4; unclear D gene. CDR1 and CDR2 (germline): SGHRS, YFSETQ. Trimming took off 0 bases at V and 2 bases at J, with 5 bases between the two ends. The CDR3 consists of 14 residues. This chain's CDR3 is CASSLGVTNEKLFF. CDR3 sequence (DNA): TGCGCCAGCAGCTTGGGAGTTACTAATGAAAAACTGTTTTTT.

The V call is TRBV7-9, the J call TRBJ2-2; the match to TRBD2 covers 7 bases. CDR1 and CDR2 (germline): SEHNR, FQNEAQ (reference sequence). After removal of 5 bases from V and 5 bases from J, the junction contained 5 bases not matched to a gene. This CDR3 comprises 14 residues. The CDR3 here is CASSPWGGTGELFF. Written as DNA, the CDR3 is TGTGCCAGCAGCCCCTGGGGGGGGACCGGGGAGCTGTTTTTT. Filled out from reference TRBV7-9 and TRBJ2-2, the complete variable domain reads DTGVSQNPRHKITKRGQNVTFRCDPISEHNRLYWYRQTLGQGPEFLTYFQNEAQLEKSRLLSDRFSAERPKGSFSTLEIQRTEQGDSAMYLCASSPWGGTGELFFGEGSRLTVL.

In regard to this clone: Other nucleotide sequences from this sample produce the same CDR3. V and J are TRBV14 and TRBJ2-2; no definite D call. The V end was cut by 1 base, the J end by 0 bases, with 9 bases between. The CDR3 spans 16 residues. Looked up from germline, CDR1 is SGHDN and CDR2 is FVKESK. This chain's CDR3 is CASSQVGGSNTGELFF. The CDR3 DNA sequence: TGTGCCAGCAGCCAAGTTGGCGGTTCGAACACCGGGGAGCTGTTTTTT.

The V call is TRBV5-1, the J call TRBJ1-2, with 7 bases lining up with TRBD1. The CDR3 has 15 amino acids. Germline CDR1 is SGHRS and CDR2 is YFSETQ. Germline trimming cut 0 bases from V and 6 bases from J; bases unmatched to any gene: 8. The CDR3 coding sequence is TGCGCCAGCAGCTTGGCAAGGGACAGCGGTGATGGCTACACCTTC. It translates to CASSLARDSGDGYTF.

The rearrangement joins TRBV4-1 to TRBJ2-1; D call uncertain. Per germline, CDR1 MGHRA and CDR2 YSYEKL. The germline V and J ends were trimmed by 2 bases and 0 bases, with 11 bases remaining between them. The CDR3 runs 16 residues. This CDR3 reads CASSQLGRVSYNEQFF. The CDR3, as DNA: TGCGCCAGCAGCCAACTAGGACGCGTCTCCTACAATGAGCAGTTCTTC.

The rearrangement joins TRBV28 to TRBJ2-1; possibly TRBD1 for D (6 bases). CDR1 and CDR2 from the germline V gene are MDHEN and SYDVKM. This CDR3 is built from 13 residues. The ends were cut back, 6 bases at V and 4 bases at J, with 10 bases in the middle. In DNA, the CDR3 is TGTGCCAGCAGCCGACAGGTTTACAATGAGCAGTTCTTC. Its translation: CASSRQVYNEQFF.

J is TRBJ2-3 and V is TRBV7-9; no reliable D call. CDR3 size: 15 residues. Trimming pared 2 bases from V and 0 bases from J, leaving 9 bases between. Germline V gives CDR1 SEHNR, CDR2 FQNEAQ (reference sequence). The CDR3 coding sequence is TGTGCCAGCAGCTTATCTAGAATGAGCACAGATACGCAGTATTTT. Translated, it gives CASSLSRMSTDTQYF.

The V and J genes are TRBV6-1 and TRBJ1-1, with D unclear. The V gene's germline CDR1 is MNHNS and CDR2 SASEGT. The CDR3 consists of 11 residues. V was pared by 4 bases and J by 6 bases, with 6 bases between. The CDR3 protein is CASSVQSEAFF. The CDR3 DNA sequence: TGTGCCAGCAGTGTTCAGTCTGAAGCTTTCTTT.

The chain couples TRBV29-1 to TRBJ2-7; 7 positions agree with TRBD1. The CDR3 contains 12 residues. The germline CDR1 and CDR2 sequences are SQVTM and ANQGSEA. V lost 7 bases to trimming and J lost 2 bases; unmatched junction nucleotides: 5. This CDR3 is CSARTGAYEQYF. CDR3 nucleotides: TGCAGCGCAAGGACAGGCGCCTACGAGCAGTACTTC.

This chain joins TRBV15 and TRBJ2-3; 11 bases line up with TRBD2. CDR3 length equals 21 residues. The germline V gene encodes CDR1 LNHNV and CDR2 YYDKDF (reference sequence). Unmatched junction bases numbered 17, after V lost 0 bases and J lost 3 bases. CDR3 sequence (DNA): TGTGCCACCAGCAGAGATGGATCGGGGGTAGCGGGAGGGCCGAGTACAGATACGCAGTATTTT. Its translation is CATSRDGSGVAGGPSTDTQYF.

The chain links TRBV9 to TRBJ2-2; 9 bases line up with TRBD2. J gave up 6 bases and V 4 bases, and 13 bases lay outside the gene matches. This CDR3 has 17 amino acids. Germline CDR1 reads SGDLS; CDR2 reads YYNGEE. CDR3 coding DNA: TGTGCCAGCAGCTACCAAATGAGCGGGAGGCAGGCCGGGGAGCTGTTTTTT. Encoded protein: CASSYQMSGRQAGELFF. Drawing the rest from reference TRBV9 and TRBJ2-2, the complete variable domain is DSGVTQTPKHLITATGQRVTLRCSPRSGDLSVYWYQQSLDQGLQFLIQYYNGEERAKGNILERFSAQQFPDLHSELNLSSLELGDSALYFCASSYQMSGRQAGELFFGEGSRLTVL.

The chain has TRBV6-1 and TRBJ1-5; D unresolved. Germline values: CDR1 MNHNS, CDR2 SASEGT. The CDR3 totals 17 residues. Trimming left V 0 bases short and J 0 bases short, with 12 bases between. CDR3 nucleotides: TGTGCCAGCAGTGAAGCGTGGTCTGCAAATAGCAATCAGCCCCAGCATTTT. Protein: CASSEAWSANSNQPQHF.

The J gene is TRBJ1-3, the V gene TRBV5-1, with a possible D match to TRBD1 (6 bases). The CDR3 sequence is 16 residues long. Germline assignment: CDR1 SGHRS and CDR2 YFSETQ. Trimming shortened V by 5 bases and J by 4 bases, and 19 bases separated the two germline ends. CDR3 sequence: CASSRIQTGAGNTIYF. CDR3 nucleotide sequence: TGCGCCAGCAGTCGAATTCAGACAGGCGCCGGAAACACCATATATTTT.

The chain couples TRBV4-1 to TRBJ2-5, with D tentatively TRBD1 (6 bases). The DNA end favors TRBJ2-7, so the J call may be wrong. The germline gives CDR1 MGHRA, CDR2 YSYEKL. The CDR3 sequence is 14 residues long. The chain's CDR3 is CASSQLKQGTEQYF. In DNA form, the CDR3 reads TGCGCCAGCAGCCAACTTAAACAGGGAACCGAGCAGTACTTC.

CDR3 nucleotides: TGCGCCAGCAGCGCTGACGGGAACACTGAAGCTTTCTTT. Its translation: CASSADGNTEAFF. The V call is TRBV5-1, the J call TRBJ1-1, with D unclear. The CDR3 consists of 13 residues. Trimming took off 4 bases at V and 1 base at J, with 8 bases between the two ends. CDR1 and CDR2 (germline): SGHRS, YFSETQ.

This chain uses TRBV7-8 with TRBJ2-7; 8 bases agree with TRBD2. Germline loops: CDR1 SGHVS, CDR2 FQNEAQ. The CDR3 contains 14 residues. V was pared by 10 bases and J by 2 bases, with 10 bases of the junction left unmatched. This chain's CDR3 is CATKQKRETYEQYF. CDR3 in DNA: TGTGCCACCAAGCAGAAGCGGGAGACCTACGAGCAGTACTTC. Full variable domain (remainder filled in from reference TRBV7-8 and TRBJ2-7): GAGVSQSPRYKVAKRGQDVALRCDPISGHVSLFWYQQALGQGPEFLTYFQNEAQLDKSGLPSDRFFAERPEGSVSTLKIQRTQQEDSAVYLCATKQKRETYEQYFGPGTRLTVT.

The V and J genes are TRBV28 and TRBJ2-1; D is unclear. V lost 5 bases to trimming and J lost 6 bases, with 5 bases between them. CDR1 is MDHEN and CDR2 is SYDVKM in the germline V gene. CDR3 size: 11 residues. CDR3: CASSHINEQFF. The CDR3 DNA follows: TGTGCCAGCAGTCACATCAATGAGCAGTTCTTC.